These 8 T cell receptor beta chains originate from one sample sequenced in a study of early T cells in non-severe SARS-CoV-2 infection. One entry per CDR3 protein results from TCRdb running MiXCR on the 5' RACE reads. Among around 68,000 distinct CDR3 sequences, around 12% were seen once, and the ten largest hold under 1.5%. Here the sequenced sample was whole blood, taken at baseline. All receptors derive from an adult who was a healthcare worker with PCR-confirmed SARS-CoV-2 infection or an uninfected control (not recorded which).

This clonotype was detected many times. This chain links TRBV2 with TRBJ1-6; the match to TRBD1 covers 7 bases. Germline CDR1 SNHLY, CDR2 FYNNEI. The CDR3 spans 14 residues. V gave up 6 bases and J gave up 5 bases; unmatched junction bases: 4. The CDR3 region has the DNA TGTGCCAGCAGACAGGGGCGGGATAATTCACCCCTCCACTTT. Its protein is CASRQGRDNSPLHF.

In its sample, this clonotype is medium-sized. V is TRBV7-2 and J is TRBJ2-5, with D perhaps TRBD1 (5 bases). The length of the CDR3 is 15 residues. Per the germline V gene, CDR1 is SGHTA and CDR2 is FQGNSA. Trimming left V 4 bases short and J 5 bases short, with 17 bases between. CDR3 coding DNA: TGTGCCAGCAGCTCTCCTTACAGGTCGCGGGAGACCCAGTACTTC. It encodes CASSSPYRSRETQYF. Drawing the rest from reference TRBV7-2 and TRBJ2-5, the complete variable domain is GAGVSQSPSNKVTEKGKDVELRCDPISGHTALYWYRQSLGQGLEFLIYFQGNSAPDKSGLPSDRFSAERTGGSVSTLTIQRTQQEDSAVYLCASSSPYRSRETQYFGPGTRLLVL.

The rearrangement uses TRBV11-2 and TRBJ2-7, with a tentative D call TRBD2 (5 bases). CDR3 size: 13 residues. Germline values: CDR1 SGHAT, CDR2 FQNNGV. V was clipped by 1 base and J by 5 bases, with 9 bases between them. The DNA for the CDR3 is TGTGCCAGCAGCTTAGGCGCGGGTAACGAGCAGTACTTC. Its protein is CASSLGAGNEQYF.

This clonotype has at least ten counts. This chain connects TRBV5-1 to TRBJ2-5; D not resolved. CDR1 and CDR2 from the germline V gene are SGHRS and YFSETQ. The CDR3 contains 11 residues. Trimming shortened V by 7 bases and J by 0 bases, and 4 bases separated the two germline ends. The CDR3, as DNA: TGCGCCAGCGGCAACCAAGAGACCCAGTACTTC. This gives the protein CASGNQETQYF.

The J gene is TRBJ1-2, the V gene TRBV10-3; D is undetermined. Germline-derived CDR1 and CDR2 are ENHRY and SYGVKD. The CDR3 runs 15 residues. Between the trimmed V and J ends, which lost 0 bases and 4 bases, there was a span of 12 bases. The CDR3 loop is CAISESRLVAYGYTF. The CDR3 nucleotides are TGTGCCATCAGTGAGTCTCGGTTAGTCGCCTATGGCTACACCTTC.

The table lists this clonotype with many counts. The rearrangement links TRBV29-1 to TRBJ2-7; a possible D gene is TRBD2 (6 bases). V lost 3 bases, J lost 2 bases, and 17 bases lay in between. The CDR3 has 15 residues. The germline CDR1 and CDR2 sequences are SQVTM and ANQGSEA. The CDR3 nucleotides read TGCAGCGTTGACGGGGGATCGGGGGAAGCCTACGAGCAGTACTTC. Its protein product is CSVDGGSGEAYEQYF.

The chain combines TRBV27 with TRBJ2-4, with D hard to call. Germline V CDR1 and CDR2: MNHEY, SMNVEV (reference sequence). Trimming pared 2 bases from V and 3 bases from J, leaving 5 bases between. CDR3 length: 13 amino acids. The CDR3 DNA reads TGTGCCAGCAGTTTAATTGACAAAAACATTCAGTACTTC. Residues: CASSLIDKNIQYF.

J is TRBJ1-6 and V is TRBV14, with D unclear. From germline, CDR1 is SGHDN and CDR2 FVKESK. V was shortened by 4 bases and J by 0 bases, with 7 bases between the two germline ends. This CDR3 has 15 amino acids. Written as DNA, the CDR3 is TGTGCCAGCAGCCGTACCAGCTCCTATAATTCACCCCTCCACTTT. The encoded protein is CASSRTSSYNSPLHF.